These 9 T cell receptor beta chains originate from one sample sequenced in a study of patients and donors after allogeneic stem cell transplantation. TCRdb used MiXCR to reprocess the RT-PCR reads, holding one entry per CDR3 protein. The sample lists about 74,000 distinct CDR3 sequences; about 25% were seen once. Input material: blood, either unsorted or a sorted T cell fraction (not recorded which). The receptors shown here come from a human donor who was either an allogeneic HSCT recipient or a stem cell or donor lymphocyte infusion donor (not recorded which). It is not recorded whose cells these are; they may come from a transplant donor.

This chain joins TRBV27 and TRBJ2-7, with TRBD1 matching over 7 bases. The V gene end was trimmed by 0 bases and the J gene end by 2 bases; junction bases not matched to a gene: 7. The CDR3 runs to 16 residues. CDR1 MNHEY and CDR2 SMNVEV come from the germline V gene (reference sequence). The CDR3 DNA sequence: TGTGCCAGCAGTTTATCTCCGGGACAGCTAACCTACGAGCAGTACTTC. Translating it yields CASSLSPGQLTYEQYF.

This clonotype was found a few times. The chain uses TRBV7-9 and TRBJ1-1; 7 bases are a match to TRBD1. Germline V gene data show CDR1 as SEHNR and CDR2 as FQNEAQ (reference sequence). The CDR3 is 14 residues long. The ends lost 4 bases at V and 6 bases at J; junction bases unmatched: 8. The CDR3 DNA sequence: TGTGCCAGCAGCTCGACAGGGTCTGGCGCTGAAGCTTTCTTT. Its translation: CASSSTGSGAEAFF.

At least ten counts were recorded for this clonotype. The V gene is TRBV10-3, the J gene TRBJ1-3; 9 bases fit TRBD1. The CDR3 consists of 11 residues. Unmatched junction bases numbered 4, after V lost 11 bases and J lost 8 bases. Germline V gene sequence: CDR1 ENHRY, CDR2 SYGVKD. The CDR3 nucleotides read TGTGCCGCGGGACAGGGAGACACCATATATTTT. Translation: CAAGQGDTIYF.

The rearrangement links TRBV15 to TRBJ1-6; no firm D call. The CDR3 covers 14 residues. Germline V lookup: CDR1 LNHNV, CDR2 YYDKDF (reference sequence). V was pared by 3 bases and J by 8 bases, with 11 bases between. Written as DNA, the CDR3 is TGTGCCACCAGCAGTTTTGCGGGGTATTCACCCCTCCACTTT. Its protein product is CATSSFAGYSPLHF.

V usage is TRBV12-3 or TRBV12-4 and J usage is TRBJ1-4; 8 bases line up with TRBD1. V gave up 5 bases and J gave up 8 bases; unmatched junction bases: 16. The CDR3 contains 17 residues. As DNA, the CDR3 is TGTGCCAGCAGTAAACCGGGACAGGAGACTTACGGCGAAAAACTGTTTTTT. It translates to CASSKPGQETYGEKLFF.

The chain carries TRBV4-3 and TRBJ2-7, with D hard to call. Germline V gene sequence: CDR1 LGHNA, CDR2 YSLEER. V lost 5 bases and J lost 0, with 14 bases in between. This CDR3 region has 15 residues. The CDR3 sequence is CASSELSKSSYEQYF. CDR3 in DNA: TGCGCCAGCAGCGAGTTGTCGAAGAGCTCCTACGAGCAGTACTTC.

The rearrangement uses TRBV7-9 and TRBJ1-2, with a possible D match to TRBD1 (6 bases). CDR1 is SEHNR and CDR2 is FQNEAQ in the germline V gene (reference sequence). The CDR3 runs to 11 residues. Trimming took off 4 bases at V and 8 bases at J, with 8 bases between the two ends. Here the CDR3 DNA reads TGTGCCAGCAGCTATACAGGGGGCTACACCTTC. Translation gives CASSYTGGYTF.

The CDR3 DNA sequence: TGTGCCAGCAGCTTAGGATGGGGCCCTGGTTCACCCCTCCACTTT. Amino acid sequence: CASSLGWGPGSPLHF. The chain combines TRBV5-6 with TRBJ1-6; D possibly corresponds to TRBD1 (5 bases). Per germline, CDR1 SGHDT and CDR2 YYEEEE. There are 15 residues in the CDR3. Trimming cost V 2 bases and J 9 bases, with 15 bases left between them.

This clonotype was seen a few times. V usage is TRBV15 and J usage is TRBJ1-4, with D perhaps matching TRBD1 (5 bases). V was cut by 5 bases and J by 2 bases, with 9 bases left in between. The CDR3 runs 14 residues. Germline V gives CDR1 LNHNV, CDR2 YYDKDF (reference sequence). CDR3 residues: CATSWGSTNEKLFF. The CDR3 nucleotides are TGTGCCACCAGCTGGGGGTCTACTAATGAAAAACTGTTTTTT.